The sequence of this T cell receptor (beta chain) was determined in a study of blood T cell repertoires in COVID-19 (TCRdb year 2020). Notes on the research overall: Collaborator samples came from the United States, Italy and Spain and covered acute and convalescent phases of COVID-19. The material from the prospective study consisted of cDNA or gDNA derived from T cells, B-cell-depleted T cells, or PBMCs. Subjects who had been exposed to COVID-19, were actively infected with it, or had recovered from it provided the deeply sampled blood TCRbeta repertoires that made up the dataset. The repertoires were released in a freely available public database meant as a resource for research on the immune response to SARS-CoV-2. The samples were drawn from the first 160 participants of the ongoing ImmuneRACE study and from more than 1,000 subjects provided by 6 global collaborators. The sample metadata nearly always contained a de-identified subject ID, COVID-19 status, age in years and sex. Where available, HLA class I and class II types were obtained from metadata supplied by the sample provider rather than from assay-based typing. Overall study results and their limits: The amount of clinical and demographic metadata varied by source and participant and was provided uncurated.

A note on this clone: Its antigen remains unidentified. No base quality values were provided; no much bigger clone lies one nucleotide off.

CDR1 and CDR2, looked up from the germline V gene, are ENHRY and SYGVKD. Inclusive of the bounding cysteine and phenylalanine, the CDR3 is 13 residues long. The CDR3 DNA has 39 bases and is translated from base 1. V is shortened by 7 bases, J by 4 bases, and the region joining them spans 13 bases. The immunoSEQ Assay, a bias-controlled multiplex PCR, was used to amplify TCRbeta CDR3 regions from genomic DNA. Per the original workflow: The number of nucleated cells in each sample was estimated from the amplification of reference gene primers within the assay. To quantify the absolute abundance of each unique TCRbeta CDR3 rearrangement, sequence reads were collapsed and filtered. For each sample, productive Simpson clonality was calculated as the square root of Simpson's diversity index across productive rearrangements. TCRdb took over this immuneACCESS table, retaining in-frame rearrangements with V and J assigned. Such tables are incomplete; in checked studies, under half of the missing clones stem from an unresolved V gene, and the remainder is unexplained. The D gene and trimming were derived from the DNA, and the V and J assignments and clone size from that table. This sample lists approximately 250,000 clones; roughly 90% were detected once. The ten largest clones represent 2.8% of the sample.

In the prospective study, participants were 18 to 89 years old, resided in approximately 25 geographic areas of the United States, and were enrolled through a virtual design. In the prospective study, cohorts were assigned on the basis of participant-reported clinical history obtained from a screening survey and a study questionnaire. A participant counted as exposed if, within 2 weeks of entering the study, that participant had been in contact with someone who had a PCR-confirmed or clinician-diagnosed COVID-19 case. In the prospective study, whole blood, serum and a nasopharyngeal or oropharyngeal swab were collected from each participant by mobile phlebotomists. Over a roughly 2-month period, participants in the prospective study had the option of providing additional blood draws and questionnaires. Before DNA extraction, prospective study blood samples were shipped either frozen or at room temperature.

The sequence is built from TRBV10-3 and TRBJ1-1; the D gene assignment is ambiguous. Sample: PBMCs or T cells enriched from blood (not recorded which). The origin of this receptor is a man aged 35 to 55 who had been exposed to COVID-19. In nucleotides, the sequence is TGTGCCATCAAACTCTGGGAGGGCACTGAAGCTTTCTTT. This translates into CAIKLWEGTEAFF.